These T cell receptor beta chains were read from a single sample in a study of T cells in Graves' hyperthyroidism and ophthalmopathy. Each CDR3 protein is one row after TCRdb ran MiXCR on the multiplex PCR reads. The table includes 33,000 or so distinct CDR3 sequences, less than 50% detected once. The sample taken for sequencing was blood. All receptors derive from a woman aged 50 to 65 with Graves' hyperthyroidism that later progressed to Graves' ophthalmopathy. CDR3s include the opening cysteine and the closing phenylalanine or tryptophan. A D gene is named only where the DNA matches it firmly. Clone size is not always given. Where it is, it says once, few, many or a class for expanded clones.

J | D | size | V | DNA | CDR3
TRBJ1-6 | TRBD1 | many | TRBV6-2/TRBV6-3 | TGTGCCAGCATCCCGGGGACAGGCCGTCCAGTACGTAATTCACCCCTCCACTTT | CASIPGTGRPVRNSPLHF
TRBJ1-1 | . | . | TRBV30 | TGTGCCTGGAGTGGGGGCAGGGTGGCCACTGAAGCTTTCTTT | CAWSGGRVATEAFF
TRBJ1-2 | TRBD1 | . | TRBV9 | TGTGCCAGCAGCGTAGAGGGACAGGCCAACTATGGCTACACCTTC | CASSVEGQANYGYTF
TRBJ2-2 | . | . | TRBV20-1 | TGCAGTGTCAGTAGGGGGAGCACCGGGGAGCTGTTTTTT | CSVSRGSTGELFF
TRBJ2-5 | . | . | TRBV2 | TGTGCCAGCAGTGCCCTGAATAGCAATCAGCCCCAGTACTTC | CASSALNSNQPQYF
TRBJ2-1 | TRBD2 | once | TRBV7-3 | TGTGCCAGCAGCCAAGCGGGGGGGCCACAGGAGCAGTTCTTC | CASSQAGGPQEQFF
TRBJ1-5 | TRBD1 | medium-sized | TRBV20-1 | TGCAGTGCTAGGCAGGGGGCCAATCAGCCCCAGCATTTT | CSARQGANQPQHF
TRBJ2-1 | TRBD2 | . | TRBV7-9 | TGTGCCAGCAGCCCAATGGGGCTGGCGGGAGGCCATGAGCAGTTCTTC | CASSPMGLAGGHEQFF
TRBJ1-6 | . | . | TRBV20-1 | TGCAGTGCTAGAGATCTCCGGAGGGGAAGCTCCTATAATTCACCCCTCCACTTT | CSARDLRRGSSYNSPLHF
TRBJ1-4 | . | once | TRBV3-1 | TGTGCCAGCAGCCAGGTGGGGGCCCTCTTAAATGAAAAACTGTTTTTT | CASSQVGALLNEKLFF
TRBJ2-1 | . | . | TRBV5-1 | TGCGCCAGTAGCTTCTTAGAGGGAGATCCCTACAATGAGCAGTTCTTC | CASSFLEGDPYNEQFF
TRBJ2-3 | TRBD2 | many | TRBV5-8 | TGTGCCAGCAGCCCCAACCCGGGACTAAGGGCAGATACGCAGTATTTT | CASSPNPGLRADTQYF
TRBJ2-7 | TRBD2 | many | TRBV20-1 | TGCAGTGCTAGTCCCTGGACTAGCGGAAGACCCTACGAGCAGTACTTC | CSASPWTSGRPYEQYF
TRBJ2-5 | TRBD2 | many | TRBV4-1 | TGCGCCAGCAGCCGGTGGACTAGCGGGATTTTTTTGTTTCCCTCCCAAGAGACCCAGTACTTC | CASSRWTSGIFLFPSQETQYF
TRBJ2-5 | . | many | TRBV11-2 | TGTGCCAGCAGCTTAGGTCTGCGCCTACAAGAGACCCAGTACTTC | CASSLGLRLQETQYF
TRBJ1-1 | . | . | TRBV2 | TGTGCCAGCAGTGAAGCGCTTCGAGCTTTCTTT | CASSEALRAFF
TRBJ1-6 | TRBD1 | few | TRBV11-2 | TGTGCCAGCAGCCCACGAACAGGGGGCAGTTCACCCCTCCACTTT | CASSPRTGGSSPLHF
TRBJ1-1 | . | . | TRBV10-3 | TGTGCCATCAAAAGGTTGGGTGGTCAAGCTTTCTTT | CAIKRLGGQAFF
TRBJ2-3 | . | many | TRBV5-1 | TGCGCCAGCAGCTTGGGGACACCTAGCACAGATACGCAGTATTTT | CASSLGTPSTDTQYF
TRBJ2-4 | TRBD1 | many | TRBV5-1 | TGCGCCAGCAGCCCGGGACAGGCGGGCATTCAGTACTTC | CASSPGQAGIQYF
TRBJ2-5 | TRBD1 | medium-sized | TRBV24-1 | TGTGCCACCAGTGAACCAGGACAGGGGAGGGGAGAGACCCAGTACTTC | CATSEPGQGRGETQYF
TRBJ2-1 | TRBD2 | . | TRBV12-3/TRBV12-4 | TGTGCCAGCAGTTTTCCATTAGCGGGAGCCTACAATGTGCAGTTCTTC | CASSFPLAGAYNVQFF
TRBJ2-2 | TRBD1 | . | TRBV6-6 | TGTGCCAGCAGAACAACAGGGGCCGGGGAGCTGTTTTTT | CASRTTGAGELFF
TRBJ1-1 | . | . | TRBV29-1 | TGCAGCGTTGAAGATGCGGGGGTGAGGGCAGGCTTCACTGAAGCTTTCTTT | CSVEDAGVRAGFTEAFF
TRBJ2-1 | TRBD1 | . | TRBV20-1 | TGCAGTGCTAGCCGGGACAGCTTCTACAATGAGCAGTTCTTC | CSASRDSFYNEQFF
TRBJ1-2 | . | . | TRBV6-5 | TGTGCCAGCAGTTACGAAGGGATAGGCGGCTACACCTTC | CASSYEGIGGYTF
TRBJ1-2 | . | . | TRBV6-6 | TGTACCAGCAGTTCAGGGGATGTGCGCCATGGCTACACCTTC | CTSSSGDVRHGYTF
TRBJ1-4 | . | many | TRBV18 | TGTGCCAGCTCAGGGACTGAGAATGAGCAACTGTTTTTT | CASSGTENEQLFF
TRBJ2-7 | TRBD2 | . | TRBV19 | TGTGCCAGTAGTATCCCTCCCGGACTAGCGGGACCCTACGAGCAGTACTTC | CASSIPPGLAGPYEQYF
TRBJ2-3 | . | . | TRBV6-7 | TGTGCCAGCAGTTACTCGAGGCAGTATTTT | CASSYSRQYF
TRBJ1-1 | TRBD1 | many | TRBV19 | TGTGCCAGTGGGACGACAGGGTCCTTTGGGTCCAGGGCTTTCTTT | CASGTTGSFGSRAFF
TRBJ2-1 | TRBD2 | . | TRBV20-1 | TGCAGTGCTAGGGAAAGCGGGAGGACCAGCTCCTACAATGAGCAGTTCTTC | CSARESGRTSSYNEQFF
TRBJ2-5 | TRBD1 | many | TRBV6-1 | TGTGCCAGCAGTGACCCACAGGGGATAGAGACCCAGTACTTC | CASSDPQGIETQYF
TRBJ2-7 | TRBD2 | . | TRBV6-5 | TGTGCCAGCAGTTACGGACTAGCGGGAGTTGAGCAGTACTTC | CASSYGLAGVEQYF
TRBJ2-1 | . | medium-sized | TRBV2 | TGTGCCAGCGGAGCGACGATGATATACAATGAGCAGTTCTTC | CASGATMIYNEQFF
TRBJ2-7 | . | many | TRBV30 | TGTGCCTGGACCTCGAGCTCCTACGAGCAGTACTTC | CAWTSSSYEQYF
TRBJ2-7 | TRBD2 | once | TRBV20-1 | TGCAGTGCTTACGGGACTACCTCCTACGAGCAGTACTTC | CSAYGTTSYEQYF
TRBJ2-7 | . | . | TRBV20-1 | TGCAGTGCTAGAGCTCCTATCGAGCAGTACTTC | CSARAPIEQYF
TRBJ2-6 | . | many | TRBV19 | TGTGCCAGTAGTATCAGGGGACCTGGGGCCAACGTCCTGACTTTC | CASSIRGPGANVLTF
TRBJ1-2 | . | . | TRBV12-3/TRBV12-4 | TGCGGCAGCAGTTCAGGCTTTCATGGCTACACCTTC | CGSSSGFHGYTF
TRBJ2-5 | TRBD2 | . | TRBV20-1 | TGCAGTGCTACCCTAGCGGGGGAGACCCAGTACTTC | CSATLAGETQYF
TRBJ1-1 | . | medium-sized | TRBV10-3 | TGTGCCATCAAGAATCCTACGACTGAAGCTTTCTTT | CAIKNPTTEAFF
TRBJ1-4 | . | . | TRBV29-1 | TGCAGCGTTGAATCGGTAGCGGACAATGAGCAGGAAAAACTGTTTTTT | CSVESVADNEQEKLFF
TRBJ2-5 | TRBD2 | medium-sized | TRBV20-1 | TGCAGTGCTCCTAGCGGAGAGACCCAGTACTTC | CSAPSGETQYF
TRBJ1-6 | TRBD1 | . | TRBV5-4 | TGTGCCAGCTGCTCCCTCCGGACAGGGGATAATTCACCCCTCCACTTT | CASCSLRTGDNSPLHF
TRBJ2-7 | TRBD2 | . | TRBV10-3 | TGTGCCATCAGCCAGACTAGCGGGAGTTGGTACGAGCAGTACTTC | CAISQTSGSWYEQYF
TRBJ2-1 | TRBD2 | many | TRBV5-1 | TGCGCCAGCAGCGCGGGACTATCCCACAATGAGCAGTTCTTC | CASSAGLSHNEQFF
TRBJ1-2 | . | . | TRBV19 | TGTGCCAGTAGCACGGGGGGACTGAACTATGGCTACACCTTC | CASSTGGLNYGYTF
TRBJ1-6 | . | many | TRBV5-1 | TGCGCCAGCAGCTTGGGGGACGGTTATAATTCACCCCTCCACTTT | CASSLGDGYNSPLHF
TRBJ2-6 | . | . | TRBV7-9 | TGTGCCAGCGGTGAGAGCTCTGGGGCCAACGTCCTGACTTTC | CASGESSGANVLTF
TRBJ1-1 | . | many | TRBV7-3 | TGTGCCAGCAGTACTACTGAGGGAGCCACTGAAGCTTTCTTT | CASSTTEGATEAFF
TRBJ2-7 | TRBD2 | . | TRBV19 | TGTGCCAGACCGACCATAGCGGGAGGGCACTACGAGCAGTACTTC | CARPTIAGGHYEQYF
TRBJ1-5 | . | . | TRBV24-1 | TGTGCCACCAGTGACCCTCCCAGGGAGTTCCTGAGCAATCAGCCCCAGCATTTT | CATSDPPREFLSNQPQHF